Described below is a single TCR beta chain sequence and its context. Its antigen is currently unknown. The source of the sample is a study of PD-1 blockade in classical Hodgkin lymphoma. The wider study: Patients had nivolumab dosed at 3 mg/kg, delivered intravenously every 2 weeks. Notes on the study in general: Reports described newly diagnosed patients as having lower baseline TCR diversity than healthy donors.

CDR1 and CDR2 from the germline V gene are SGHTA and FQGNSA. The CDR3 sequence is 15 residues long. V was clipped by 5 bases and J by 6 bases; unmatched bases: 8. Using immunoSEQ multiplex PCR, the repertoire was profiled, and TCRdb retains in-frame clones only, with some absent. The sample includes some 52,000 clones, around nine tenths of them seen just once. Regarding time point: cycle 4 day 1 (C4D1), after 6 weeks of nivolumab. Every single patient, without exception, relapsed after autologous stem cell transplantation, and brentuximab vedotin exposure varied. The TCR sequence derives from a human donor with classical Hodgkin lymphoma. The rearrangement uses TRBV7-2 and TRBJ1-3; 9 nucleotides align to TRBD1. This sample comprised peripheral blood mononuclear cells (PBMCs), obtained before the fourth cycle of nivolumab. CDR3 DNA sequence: TGTGCCAGCAGCCCAGGACAGGGGAGGGAAAACACCATATATTTT. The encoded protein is CASSPGQGRENTIYF.